This T cell receptor beta chain was sequenced during a study of T cell responses to AZD1222 COVID-19 vaccine. Measured with immunoSEQ multiplex PCR; TCRdb has only the in-frame clones, and not every one. The profile shows roughly 100,000 clones, roughly 84% of them singletons. Looked up from germline, CDR1 is MNHNS and CDR2 is SASEGT. There are 11 residues in the CDR3. V was trimmed by 2 bases and J by 10 bases, leaving 9 bases between them. The chain is built from TRBV6-1 and TRBJ2-7; D ambiguous. This TCR was recovered from an adult in good health. Source: peripheral blood, taken on day 0 of AZD1222 vaccination. The CDR3 loop reads CASSETYNQYF. The CDR3 DNA is TGTGCCAGCAGTGAAACTTATAATCAGTACTTC.